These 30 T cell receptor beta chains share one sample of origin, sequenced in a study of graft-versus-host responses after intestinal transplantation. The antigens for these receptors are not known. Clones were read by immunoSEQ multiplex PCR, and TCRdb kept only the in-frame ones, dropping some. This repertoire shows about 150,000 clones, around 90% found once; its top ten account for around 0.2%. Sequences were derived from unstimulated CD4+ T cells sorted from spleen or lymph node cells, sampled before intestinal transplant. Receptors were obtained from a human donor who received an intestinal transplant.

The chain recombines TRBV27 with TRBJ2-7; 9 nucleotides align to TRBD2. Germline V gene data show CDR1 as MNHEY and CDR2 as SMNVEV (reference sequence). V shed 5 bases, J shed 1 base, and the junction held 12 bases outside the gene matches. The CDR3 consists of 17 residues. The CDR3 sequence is CASSPTSGTSFSYEQYF. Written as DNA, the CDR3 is TGTGCCAGCAGTCCCACGAGCGGGACTAGCTTTTCCTACGAGCAGTACTTC.

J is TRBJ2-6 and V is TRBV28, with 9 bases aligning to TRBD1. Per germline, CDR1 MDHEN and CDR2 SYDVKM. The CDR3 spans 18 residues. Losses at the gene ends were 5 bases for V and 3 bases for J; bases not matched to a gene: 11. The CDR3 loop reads CASSPPGTGYDGANVLTF. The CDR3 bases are TGTGCCAGCAGTCCCCCCGGGACAGGGTATGATGGGGCCAACGTCCTGACTTTC.

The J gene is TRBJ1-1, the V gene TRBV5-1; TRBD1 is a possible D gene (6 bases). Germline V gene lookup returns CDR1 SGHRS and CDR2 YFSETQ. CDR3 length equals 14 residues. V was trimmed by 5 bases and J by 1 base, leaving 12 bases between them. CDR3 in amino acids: CASSSGHSNTEAFF. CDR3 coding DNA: TGCGCCAGCAGTTCGGGACACTCGAACACTGAAGCTTTCTTT.

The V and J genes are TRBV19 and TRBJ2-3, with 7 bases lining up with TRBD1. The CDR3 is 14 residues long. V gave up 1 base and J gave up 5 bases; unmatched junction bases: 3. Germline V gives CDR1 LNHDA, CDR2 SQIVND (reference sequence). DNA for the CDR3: TGTGCCAGTAGTATAGGGGCAGGGGGAGATACGCAGTATTTT. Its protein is CASSIGAGGDTQYF.

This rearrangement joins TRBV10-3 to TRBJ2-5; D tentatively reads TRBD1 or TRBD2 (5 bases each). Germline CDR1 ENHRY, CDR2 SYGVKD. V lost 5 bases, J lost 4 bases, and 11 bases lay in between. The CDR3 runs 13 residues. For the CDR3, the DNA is TGTGCCATCAGTCGGGACCGAGGAGAGACCCAGTACTTC. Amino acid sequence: CAISRDRGETQYF.

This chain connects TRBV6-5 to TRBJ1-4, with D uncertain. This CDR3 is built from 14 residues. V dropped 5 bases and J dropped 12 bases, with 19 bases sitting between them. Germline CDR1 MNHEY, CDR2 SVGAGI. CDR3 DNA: TGTGCCAGCAGTGAAGAAGAGAGGAGGTTCGAACTGTTTTTT. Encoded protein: CASSEEERRFELFF.

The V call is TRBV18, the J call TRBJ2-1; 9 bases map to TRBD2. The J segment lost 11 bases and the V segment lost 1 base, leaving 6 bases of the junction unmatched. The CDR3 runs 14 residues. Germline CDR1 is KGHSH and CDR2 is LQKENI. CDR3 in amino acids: CASSPLGLAGQQFF. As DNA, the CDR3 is TGTGCCAGCTCACCACTAGGGCTAGCGGGGCAGCAGTTCTTC.

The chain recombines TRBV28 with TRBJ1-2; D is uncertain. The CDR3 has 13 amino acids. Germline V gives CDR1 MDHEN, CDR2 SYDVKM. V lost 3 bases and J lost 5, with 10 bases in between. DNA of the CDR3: TGTGCCAGCAGTTTTGGCAGGTTGTATGGCTACACCTTC. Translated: CASSFGRLYGYTF.

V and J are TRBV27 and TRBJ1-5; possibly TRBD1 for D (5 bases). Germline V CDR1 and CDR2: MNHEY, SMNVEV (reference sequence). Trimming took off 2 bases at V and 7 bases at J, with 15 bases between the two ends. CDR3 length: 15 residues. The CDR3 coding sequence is TGTGCCAGCAGTTTAAGTTGGGGGTTACAGCAGCCCCAGCATTTT. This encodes CASSLSWGLQQPQHF.

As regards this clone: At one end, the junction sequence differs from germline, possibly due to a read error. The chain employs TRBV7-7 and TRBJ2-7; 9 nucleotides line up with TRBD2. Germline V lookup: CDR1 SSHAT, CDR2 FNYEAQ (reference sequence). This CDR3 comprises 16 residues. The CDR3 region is CASSLGPGLARYEQYF. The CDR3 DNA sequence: TGTGCTAGCAGCTTGGGGCCGGGACTAGCCAGGTACGAGCAGTACTTC.

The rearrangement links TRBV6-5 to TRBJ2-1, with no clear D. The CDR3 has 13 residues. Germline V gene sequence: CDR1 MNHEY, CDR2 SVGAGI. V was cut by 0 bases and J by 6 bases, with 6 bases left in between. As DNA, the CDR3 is TGTGCCAGCAGTTACTCCGCCGGCAATGAGCAGTTCTTC. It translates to CASSYSAGNEQFF.

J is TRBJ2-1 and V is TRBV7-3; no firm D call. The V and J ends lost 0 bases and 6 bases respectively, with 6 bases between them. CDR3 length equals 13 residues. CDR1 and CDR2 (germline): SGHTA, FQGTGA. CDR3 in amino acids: CASSLTTPNEQFF. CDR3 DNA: TGTGCCAGCAGCTTAACGACCCCCAATGAGCAGTTCTTC.

The DNA for the CDR3 is TGTGCCAGCAGTTTCGACAGGGGCTCTGGAAACACCATATATTTT. It yields the protein CASSFDRGSGNTIYF. The chain carries TRBV5-6 and TRBJ1-3; 8 positions match TRBD1. The CDR3 contains 15 residues. With 5 bases clipped from V and 0 bases from J, the junction kept 4 bases outside the gene matches. CDR1 is SGHDT, CDR2 YYEEEE, per germline.

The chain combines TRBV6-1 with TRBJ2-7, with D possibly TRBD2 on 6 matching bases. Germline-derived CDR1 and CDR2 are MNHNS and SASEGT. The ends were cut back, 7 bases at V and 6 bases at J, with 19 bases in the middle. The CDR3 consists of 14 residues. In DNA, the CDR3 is TGTGCCAGCACCCCGTGGAGGGAAACAGGCGAGCAGTACTTC. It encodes CASTPWRETGEQYF.

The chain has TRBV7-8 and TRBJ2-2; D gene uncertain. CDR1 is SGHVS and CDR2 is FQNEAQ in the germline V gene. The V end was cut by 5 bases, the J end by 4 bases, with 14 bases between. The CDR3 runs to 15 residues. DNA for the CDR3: TGTGCCAGCAGCCAAGGGCCTAGAGGCACCGGGGAGCTGTTTTTT. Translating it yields CASSQGPRGTGELFF. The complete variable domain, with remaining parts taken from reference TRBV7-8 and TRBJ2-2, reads GAGVSQSPRYKVAKRGQDVALRCDPISGHVSLFWYQQALGQGPEFLTYFQNEAQLDKSGLPSDRFFAERPEGSVSTLKIQRTQQEDSAVYLCASSQGPRGTGELFFGEGSRLTVL.

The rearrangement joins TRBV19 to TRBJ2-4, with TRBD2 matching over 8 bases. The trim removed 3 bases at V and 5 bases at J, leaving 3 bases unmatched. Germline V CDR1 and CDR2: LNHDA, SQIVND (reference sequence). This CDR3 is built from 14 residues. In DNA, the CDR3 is TGTGCCAGTAGTATGACACTAGCGGAAAACATTCAGTACTTC. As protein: CASSMTLAENIQYF.

In DNA form, the CDR3 reads TGTGCCAGCACCACGAATGGGGGGCGAAAAGGGTCTCCTGGAAACACCATATATTTT. It codes for CASTTNGGRKGSPGNTIYF. The rearrangement links TRBV7-9 to TRBJ1-3; the D gene is possibly TRBD1 (6 bases). The CDR3 contains 19 residues. Trimming pared 7 bases from V and 2 bases from J, leaving 27 bases between. Per germline, CDR1 SEHNR and CDR2 FQNEAQ (reference sequence).

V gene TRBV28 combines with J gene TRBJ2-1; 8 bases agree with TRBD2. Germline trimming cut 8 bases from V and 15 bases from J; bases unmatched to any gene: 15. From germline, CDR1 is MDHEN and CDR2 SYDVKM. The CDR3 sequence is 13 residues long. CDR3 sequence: CASERLAGISRFF. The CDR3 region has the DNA TGTGCCAGCGAGCGCCTAGCGGGTATCTCACGGTTCTTC.

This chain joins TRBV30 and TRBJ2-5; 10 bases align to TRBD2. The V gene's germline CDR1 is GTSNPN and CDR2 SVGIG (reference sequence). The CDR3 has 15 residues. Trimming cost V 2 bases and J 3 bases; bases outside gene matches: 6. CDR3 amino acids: CAWSTAGGRKETQYF. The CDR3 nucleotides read TGTGCCTGGAGTACAGCGGGAGGGCGGAAAGAGACCCAGTACTTC.

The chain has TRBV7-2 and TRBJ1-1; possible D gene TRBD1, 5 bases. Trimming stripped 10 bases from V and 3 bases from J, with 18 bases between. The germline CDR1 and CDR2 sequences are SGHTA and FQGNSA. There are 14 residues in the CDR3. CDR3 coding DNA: TGTGCCAATACTCCCGGGGGTTCTGACACTGAAGCTTTCTTT. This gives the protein CANTPGGSDTEAFF.

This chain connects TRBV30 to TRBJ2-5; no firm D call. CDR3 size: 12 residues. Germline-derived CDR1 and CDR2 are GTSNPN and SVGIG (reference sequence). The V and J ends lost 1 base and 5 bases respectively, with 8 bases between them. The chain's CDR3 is CAWSAVGETQYF. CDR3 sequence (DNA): TGTGCCTGGAGTGCTGTGGGTGAGACCCAGTACTTC.

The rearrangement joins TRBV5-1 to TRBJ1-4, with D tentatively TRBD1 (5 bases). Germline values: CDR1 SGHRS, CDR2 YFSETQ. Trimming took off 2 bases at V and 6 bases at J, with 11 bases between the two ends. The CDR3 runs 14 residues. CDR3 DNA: TGCGCCAGCAGCTTCAGAGGGGTCGATGAAAAACTGTTTTTT. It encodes CASSFRGVDEKLFF.

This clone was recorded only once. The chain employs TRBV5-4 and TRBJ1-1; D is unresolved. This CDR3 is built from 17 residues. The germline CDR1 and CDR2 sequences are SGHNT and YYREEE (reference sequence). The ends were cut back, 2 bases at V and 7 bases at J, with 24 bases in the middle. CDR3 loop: CASSLGQRRATAVEAFF. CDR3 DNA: TGTGCCAGCAGCTTAGGGCAGCGGCGTGCAACAGCCGTTGAAGCTTTCTTT.

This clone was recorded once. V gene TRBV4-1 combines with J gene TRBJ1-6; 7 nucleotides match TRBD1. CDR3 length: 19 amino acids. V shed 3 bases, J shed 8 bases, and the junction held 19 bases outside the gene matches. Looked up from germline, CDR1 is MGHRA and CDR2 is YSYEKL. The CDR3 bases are TGCGCCAGCAGCCAGAGAAGGGAAAGAGAGACAGGGTCGCATTCACCCCTCCACTTT. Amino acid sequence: CASSQRRERETGSHSPLHF.

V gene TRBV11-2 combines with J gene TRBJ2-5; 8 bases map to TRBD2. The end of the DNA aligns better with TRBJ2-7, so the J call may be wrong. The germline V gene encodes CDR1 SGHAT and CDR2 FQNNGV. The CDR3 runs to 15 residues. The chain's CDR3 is CASSSLGTSSYEQYF. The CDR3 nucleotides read TGTGCCAGCAGCTCCCTCGGGACTAGCTCCTACGAGCAGTACTTC.

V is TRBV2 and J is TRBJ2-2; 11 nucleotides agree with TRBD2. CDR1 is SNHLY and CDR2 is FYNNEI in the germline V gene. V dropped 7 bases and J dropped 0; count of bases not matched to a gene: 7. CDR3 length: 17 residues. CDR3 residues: CASKVLAGVSNTGELFF. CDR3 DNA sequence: TGTGCCAGCAAGGTACTAGCGGGAGTCTCGAACACCGGGGAGCTGTTTTTT.

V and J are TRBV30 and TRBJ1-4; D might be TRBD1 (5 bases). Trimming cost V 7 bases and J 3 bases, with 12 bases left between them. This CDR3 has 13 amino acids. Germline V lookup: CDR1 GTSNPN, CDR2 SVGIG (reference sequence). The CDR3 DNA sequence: TGTGCCTTTTGCTGGGGGTCTAATGAAAAACTGTTTTTT. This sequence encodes CAFCWGSNEKLFF.

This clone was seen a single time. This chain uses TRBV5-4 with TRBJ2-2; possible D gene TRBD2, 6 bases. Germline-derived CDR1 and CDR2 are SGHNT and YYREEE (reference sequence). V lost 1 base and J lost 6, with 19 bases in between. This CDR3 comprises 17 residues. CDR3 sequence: CASSLFQGGWGAGELFF. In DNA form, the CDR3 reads TGTGCCAGCAGCTTGTTCCAGGGAGGTTGGGGGGCCGGGGAGCTGTTTTTT. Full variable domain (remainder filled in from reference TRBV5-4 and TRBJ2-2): ETGVTQSPTHLIKTRGQQVTLRCSSQSGHNTVSWYQQALGQGPQFIFQYYREEENGRGNFPPRFSGLQFPNYSSELNVNALELDDSALYLCASSLFQGGWGAGELFFGEGSRLTVL.

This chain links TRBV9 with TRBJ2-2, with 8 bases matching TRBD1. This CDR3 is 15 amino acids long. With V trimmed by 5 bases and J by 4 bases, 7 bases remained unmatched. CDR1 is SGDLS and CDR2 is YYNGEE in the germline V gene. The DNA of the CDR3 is TGTGCCAGCAGTAGAAGACAGGGGAGCACCGGGGAGCTGTTTTTT. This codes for CASSRRQGSTGELFF.

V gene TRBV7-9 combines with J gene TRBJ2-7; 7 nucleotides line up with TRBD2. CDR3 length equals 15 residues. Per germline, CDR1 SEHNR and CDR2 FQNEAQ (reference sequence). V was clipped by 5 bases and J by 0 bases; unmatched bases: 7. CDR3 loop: CASSPLADYSYEQYF. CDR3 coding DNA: TGTGCCAGCAGCCCTCTAGCGGACTACTCCTACGAGCAGTACTTC. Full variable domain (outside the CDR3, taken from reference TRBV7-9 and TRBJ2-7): DTGVSQNPRHKITKRGQNVTFRCDPISEHNRLYWYRQTLGQGPEFLTYFQNEAQLEKSRLLSDRFSAERPKGSFSTLEIQRTEQGDSAMYLCASSPLADYSYEQYFGPGTRLTVT.